A single TCR beta chain is shown here with its context. The target antigen is unknown. The CDR3 contains 17 residues. CDR1 and CDR2 from the germline V gene are LNHNV and YYDKDF (reference sequence). V was clipped by 7 bases and J by 2 bases, with 23 bases between them. The data derive from a study of yellow fever vaccine responses in identical twins. Points from the study as a whole: Twins reportedly mounted vaccine T cell responses that seemed partly convergent, partly personalized.

MiXCR, run by TCRdb on the RT-PCR reads, gives a single entry per CDR3 protein. The data contain a few thousand distinct CDR3 sequences, 88% of them singletons. The chain joins TRBV15 to TRBJ1-2, with D possibly being TRBD1 (6 bases). The sequence was collected from a woman aged 18-30 years who received the yellow fever vaccine. Source: T cells from blood (PBMCs), unsorted or a sorted subset (not recorded which), taken before or after yellow fever vaccination (not recorded which). The CDR3 is CATTYTSEGDRNYGYTF. The DNA for the CDR3 is TGTGCCACCACCTATACATCTGAGGGGGACCGAAACTATGGCTACACCTTC.